The entry below gives a single T cell receptor (beta chain) sequence along with its context. What it binds is unknown. Participants, patients aged 18 to 65, had newly diagnosed hyperthyroidism with a duration under 2 months. Fresh peripheral blood, about 10 ml of it, supplied the PBMCs. The data belong to a study of T cells in Graves' hyperthyroidism and ophthalmopathy. Using RNA transcripts as the source, TCR beta CDR3 regions were amplified. Primed by the HTBI set, a first-round RT-PCR was run on the TCR CDR3. MiXCR, run by TCRdb on the multiplex PCR reads, gives a single entry per CDR3 protein. The sample consists of some 140,000 distinct CDR3 sequences, less than 25% of them appearing once. General study findings and limits: Ophthalmopathy, as predicted by the model, came a median approximately 5.9 months after the prediction. Ophthalmopathy and stable hyperthyroidism were separated by a 13 V-J model.

The germline CDR1 and CDR2 sequences are SGHDN and FVKESK. The CDR3 spans 12 residues. Trimming removed 0 bases at V and 9 bases at J, with 6 bases between. This chain uses TRBV14 with TRBJ2-1; D call uncertain. The source material was blood. The sequence was obtained from a woman aged 45-65 years with Graves' hyperthyroidism that later progressed to Graves' ophthalmopathy. CDR3 sequence reads: CASSQDSGEQFF. CDR3 DNA sequence: TGTGCCAGCAGCCAAGATTCCGGTGAGCAGTTCTTC.